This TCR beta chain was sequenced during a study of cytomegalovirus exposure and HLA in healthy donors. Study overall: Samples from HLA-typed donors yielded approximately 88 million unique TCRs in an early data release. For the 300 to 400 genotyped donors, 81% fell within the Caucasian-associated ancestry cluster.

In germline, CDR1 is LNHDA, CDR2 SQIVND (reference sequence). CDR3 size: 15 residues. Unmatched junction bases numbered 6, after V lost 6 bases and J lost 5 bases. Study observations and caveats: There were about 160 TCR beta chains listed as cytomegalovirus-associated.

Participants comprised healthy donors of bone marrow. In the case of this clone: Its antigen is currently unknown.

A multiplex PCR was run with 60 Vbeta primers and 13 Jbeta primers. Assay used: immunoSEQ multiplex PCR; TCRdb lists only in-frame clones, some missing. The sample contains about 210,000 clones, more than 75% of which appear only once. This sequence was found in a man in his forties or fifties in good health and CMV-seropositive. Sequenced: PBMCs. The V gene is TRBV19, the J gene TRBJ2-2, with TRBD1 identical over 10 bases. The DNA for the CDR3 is TGTGCCAGTAGGGGACCGGGACAGGGGACCGGGGAGCTGTTTTTT. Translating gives CASRGPGQGTGELFF.